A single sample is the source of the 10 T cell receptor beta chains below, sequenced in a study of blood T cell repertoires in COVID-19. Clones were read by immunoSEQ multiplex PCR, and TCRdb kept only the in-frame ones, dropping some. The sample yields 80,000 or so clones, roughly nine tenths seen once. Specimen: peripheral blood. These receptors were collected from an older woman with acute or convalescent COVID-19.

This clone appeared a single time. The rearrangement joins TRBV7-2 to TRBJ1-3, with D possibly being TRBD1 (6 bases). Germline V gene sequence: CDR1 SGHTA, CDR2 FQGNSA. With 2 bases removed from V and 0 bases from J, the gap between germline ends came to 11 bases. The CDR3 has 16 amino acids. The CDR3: CASSLRTVYSGNTIYF. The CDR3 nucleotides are TGTGCCAGCAGCTTAAGGACAGTCTACTCTGGAAACACCATATATTTT.

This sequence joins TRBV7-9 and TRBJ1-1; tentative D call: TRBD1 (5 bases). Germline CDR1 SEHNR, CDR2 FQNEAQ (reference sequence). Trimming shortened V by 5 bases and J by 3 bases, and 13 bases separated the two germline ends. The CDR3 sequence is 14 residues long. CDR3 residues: CASSLQGGDTEAFF. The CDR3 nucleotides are TGTGCCAGCAGCCTTCAGGGAGGGGACACTGAAGCTTTCTTT.

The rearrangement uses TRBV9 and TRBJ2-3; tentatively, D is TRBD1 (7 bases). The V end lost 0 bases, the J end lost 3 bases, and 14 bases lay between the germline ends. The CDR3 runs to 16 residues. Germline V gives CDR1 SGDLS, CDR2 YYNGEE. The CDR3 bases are TGTGCCAGCAGCGTAGGCGGGGACAGTTCTACAGATACGCAGTATTTT. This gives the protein CASSVGGDSSTDTQYF.

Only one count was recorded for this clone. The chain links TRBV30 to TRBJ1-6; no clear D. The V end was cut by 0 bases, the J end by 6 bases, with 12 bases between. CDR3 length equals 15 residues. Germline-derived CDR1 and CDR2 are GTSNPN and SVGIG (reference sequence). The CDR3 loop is CAWSVEGFGNSPLHF. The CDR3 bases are TGTGCCTGGAGTGTAGAGGGTTTTGGTAATTCACCCCTCCACTTT. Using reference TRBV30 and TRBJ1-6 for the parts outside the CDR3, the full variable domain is SQTIHQWPATLVQPVGSPLSLECTVEGTSNPNLYWYRQAAGRGLQLLFYSVGIGQISSEVPQNLSASRPQDRQFILSSKKLLLSDSGFYLCAWSVEGFGNSPLHFGNGTRLTVT.

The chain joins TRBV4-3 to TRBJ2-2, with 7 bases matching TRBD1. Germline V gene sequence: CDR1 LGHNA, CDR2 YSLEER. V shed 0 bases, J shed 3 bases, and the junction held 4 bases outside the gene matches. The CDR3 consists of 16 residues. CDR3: CASSQDGRGHTGELFF. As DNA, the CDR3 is TGCGCCAGCAGCCAAGATGGTAGGGGGCACACCGGGGAGCTGTTTTTT.

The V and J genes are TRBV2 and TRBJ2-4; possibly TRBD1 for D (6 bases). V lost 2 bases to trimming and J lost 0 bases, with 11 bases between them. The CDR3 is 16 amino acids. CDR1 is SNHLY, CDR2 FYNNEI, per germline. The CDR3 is CASSEKQGRAKNIQYF. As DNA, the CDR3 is TGTGCCAGCAGTGAAAAACAGGGCCGAGCCAAAAACATTCAGTACTTC.

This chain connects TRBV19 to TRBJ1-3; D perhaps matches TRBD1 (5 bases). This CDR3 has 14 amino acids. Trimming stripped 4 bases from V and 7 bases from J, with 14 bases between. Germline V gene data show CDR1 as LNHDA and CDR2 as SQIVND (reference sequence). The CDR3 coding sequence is TGTGCCAGTAGTACCATACCAGGGATGAACACCATATATTTT. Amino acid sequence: CASSTIPGMNTIYF.

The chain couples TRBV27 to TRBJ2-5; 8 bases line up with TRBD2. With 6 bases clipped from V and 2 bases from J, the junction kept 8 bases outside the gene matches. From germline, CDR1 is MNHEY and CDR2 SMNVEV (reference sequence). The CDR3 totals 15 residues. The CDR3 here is CASSLGGGPQETQYF. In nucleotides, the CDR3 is TGTGCCAGCAGCCTGGGCGGGGGGCCTCAAGAGACCCAGTACTTC.

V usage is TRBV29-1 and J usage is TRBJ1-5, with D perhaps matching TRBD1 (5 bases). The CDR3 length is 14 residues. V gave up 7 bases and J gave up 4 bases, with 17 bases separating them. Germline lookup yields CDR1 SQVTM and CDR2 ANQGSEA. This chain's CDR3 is CSAVAGTDNQPQHF. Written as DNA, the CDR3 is TGCAGCGCTGTAGCCGGGACTGATAATCAGCCCCAGCATTTT.

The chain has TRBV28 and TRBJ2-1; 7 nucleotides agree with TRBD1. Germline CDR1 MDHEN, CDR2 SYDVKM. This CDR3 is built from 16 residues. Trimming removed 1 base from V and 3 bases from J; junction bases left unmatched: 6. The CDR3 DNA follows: TGTGCCAGCAGTTTATCAGGGGGTAGAAACTACAATGAGCAGTTCTTC. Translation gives CASSLSGGRNYNEQFF. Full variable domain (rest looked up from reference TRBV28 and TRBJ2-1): DVKVTQSSRYLVKRTGEKVFLECVQDMDHENMFWYRQDPGLGLRLIYFSYDVKMKEKGDIPEGYSVSREKKERFSLILESASTNQTSMYLCASSLSGGRNYNEQFFGPGTRLTVL.